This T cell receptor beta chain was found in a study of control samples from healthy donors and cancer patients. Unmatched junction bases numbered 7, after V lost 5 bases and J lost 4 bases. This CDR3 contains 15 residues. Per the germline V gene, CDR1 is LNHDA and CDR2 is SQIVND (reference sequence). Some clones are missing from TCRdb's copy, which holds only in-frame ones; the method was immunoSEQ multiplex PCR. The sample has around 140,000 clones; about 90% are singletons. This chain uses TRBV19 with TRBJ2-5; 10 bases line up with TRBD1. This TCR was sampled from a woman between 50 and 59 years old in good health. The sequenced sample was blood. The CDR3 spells CASSRQGAGRETQYF. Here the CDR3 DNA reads TGTGCCAGTAGTCGACAGGGGGCAGGAAGAGAGACCCAGTACTTC.